A single sample gave rise to the 3 T cell receptor beta chains below, sequenced in a study of T cells in Graves' hyperthyroidism and ophthalmopathy. Amplification targeted TCR beta CDR3 regions from RNA transcripts. Using the HTBI primer set, a first-round RT-PCR was run on the TCR CDR3. TCRdb re-analysed the multiplex PCR reads in MiXCR, keeping a single row per CDR3 protein. The table lists over 650,000 distinct CDR3 sequences, about a sixth of them singletons. Source material: blood. These receptors originate from a man between 18 and 35 years old with Graves' hyperthyroidism.

This clonotype was recorded a few times. The rearrangement links TRBV6-1 to TRBJ2-5, with TRBD1 identical over 8 bases. The CDR3 length is 15 residues. The trim removed 6 bases at V and 5 bases at J, leaving 11 bases unmatched. The germline V gene has CDR1 MNHNS and CDR2 SASEGT. CDR3 sequence reads: CASRHNTRGLETQYF. CDR3 DNA sequence: TGTGCCAGCAGGCACAATACCAGGGGGCTGGAGACCCAGTACTTC.

J is TRBJ2-1 and V is TRBV6-5; 10 bases line up with TRBD2. Germline trimming cut 4 bases from V and 1 base from J; bases unmatched to any gene: 7. The CDR3 consists of 17 residues. Germline assignment: CDR1 MNHEY and CDR2 SVGAGI. In nucleotides, the CDR3 is TGTGCCAGCAGTTCATCTAGCGGGAGTTATTCCTACAATGAGCAGTTCTTC. This sequence encodes CASSSSSGSYSYNEQFF.

This clonotype came up many times. The rearrangement uses TRBV18 and TRBJ1-4; TRBD1 agrees at 10 bases. CDR1 and CDR2 from the germline V gene are KGHSH and LQKENI. The CDR3 has 15 residues. V lost 2 bases to trimming and J lost 9 bases; unmatched junction nucleotides: 6. The CDR3 DNA reads TGTGCCAGCTCACCAAACCGGGACAGGGGACAAAAACTGTTTTTT. Protein: CASSPNRDRGQKLFF.